Listed below are T cell receptor beta chains from one sample, sequenced in a study of stem cell transplantation in POMP-related autoinflammatory disease. Profiling relied on immunoSEQ multiplex PCR, and the TCRdb table lists in-frame clones only, not all of them. The top ten clones hold roughly 13% of a sample with about 8,600 clones, approximately 88% of them seen once. The sequencing here drew on CD8+ T cells from PBMCs, taken after stem cell transplantation. The receptor set was obtained from a human patient with POMP-related autoinflammation and immune dysregulation (PRAID). Among the T cells, some may be from the graft donor. The conserved cysteine and the conserved F or W are not part of the CDR3 here. Fields, in order: V gene, D gene, CDR3 protein. The D gene is left open where the match is weak.

>TRBV10-1|-
ASSEGGNRTDTQY
>TRBV6-1|TRBD1
ASSGDRGPLYNEQF
>TRBV12-5|TRBD1
ASGSLGQGRPGELF
>TRBV2|TRBD2
ASAGTSGRVSGLNYEQY
>TRBV11-2|TRBD1
ASSSIPPGQGWYEQY
>TRBV5-1|-
ASSQINRKGDRNQPQH
>TRBV29-1|TRBD1
SVEIKGAIYEQY
>TRBV19|TRBD2
ASSPRSGGYNEQF
>TRBV5-1|TRBD2
ASSFWREREFAYNEQF
>TRBV5-1|TRBD1
ASQQGAGGFVKNIQY
>TRBV19|-
ASRSGGNTEAF